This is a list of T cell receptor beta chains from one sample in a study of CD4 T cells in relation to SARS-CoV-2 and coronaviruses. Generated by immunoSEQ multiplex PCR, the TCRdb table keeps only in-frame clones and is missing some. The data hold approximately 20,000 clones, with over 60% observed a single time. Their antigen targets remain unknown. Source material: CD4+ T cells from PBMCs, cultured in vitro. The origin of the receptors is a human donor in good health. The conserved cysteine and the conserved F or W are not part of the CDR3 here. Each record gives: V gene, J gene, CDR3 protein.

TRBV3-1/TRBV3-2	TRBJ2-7	ASSQKSEQY
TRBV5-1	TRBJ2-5	ASSLPLGGETQY
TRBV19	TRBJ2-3	ASSIGVGGLRTDTQY
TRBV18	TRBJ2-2	ASSHTSENTGELF
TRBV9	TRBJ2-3	ASSKTPSTDTQY
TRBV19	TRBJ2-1	ASSIRGRYNEQF
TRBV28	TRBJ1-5	ASSSPSSNQPQH
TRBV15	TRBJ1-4	ATSRDPGGVEKLF
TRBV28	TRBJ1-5	ASSFSGPNQPQH
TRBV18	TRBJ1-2	ASSPVTRTANYGYT
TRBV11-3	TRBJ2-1	ASSSRSSYNEQF
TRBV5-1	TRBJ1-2	ASSFQGYGYT
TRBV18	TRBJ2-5	ASSPPGLLQETQY
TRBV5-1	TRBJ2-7	ASSLAPTITYEQY
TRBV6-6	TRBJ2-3	ASSSSGRETDTQY
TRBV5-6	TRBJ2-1	ASSLREGLRNEQF
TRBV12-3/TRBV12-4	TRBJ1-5	ASSLGENQPQH
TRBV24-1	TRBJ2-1	ATSDRTGKTYNEQF
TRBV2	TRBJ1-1	ASTLMVNTEAF
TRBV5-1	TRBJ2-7	ASSDTGGVNEQY
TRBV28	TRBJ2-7	ASNRDTYEQY
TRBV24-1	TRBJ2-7	ATSDSYEQY
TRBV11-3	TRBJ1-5	ASSLARCNQPQH
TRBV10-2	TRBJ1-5	ASSEFRDSNQPQH
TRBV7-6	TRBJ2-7	ASSSQGYEQY
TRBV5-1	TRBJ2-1	VSSLSLAGGGDEQF
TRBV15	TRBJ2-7	ATSQTGREQY
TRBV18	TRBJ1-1	ASAKQGVDTEAF